One sample yielded the 17 T cell receptor beta chains listed below, sequenced in a study of blood T cells in healthy people across ages. Primers used in a second PCR of roughly 6 to 12 cycles were a sample-barcoded 5' primer and a J-beta primer mix. MiXCR, applied by TCRdb to the 5' RACE reads, yields one record per CDR3 protein. Here the sample spans about 1,400,000 distinct CDR3 sequences, roughly 45% being singletons. Sequenced input: blood. The source of these receptors is a young woman in good health.

This clonotype has just a few counts. This rearrangement joins TRBV5-5 to TRBJ2-3, with 7 bases identical to TRBD2. The CDR3 totals 16 residues. V was pared by 4 bases and J by 0 bases, with 8 bases of the junction left unmatched. The germline gives CDR1 SGHKS, CDR2 YYEKEE (reference sequence). The CDR3 region is CASSRQAGFSTDTQYF. The DNA of the CDR3 is TGTGCCAGCAGCCGCCAAGCGGGATTTAGCACAGATACGCAGTATTTT. Full variable domain (remainder filled in from reference TRBV5-5 and TRBJ2-3): DAGVTQSPTHLIKTRGQQVTLRCSPISGHKSVSWYQQVLGQGPQFIFQYYEKEERGRGNFPDRFSARQFPNYSSELNVNALLLGDSALYLCASSRQAGFSTDTQYFGPGTRLTVL.

Worth noting for this clonotype: Likely a read error: the CDR3 ends without its conserved phenylalanine or tryptophan. No DNA is shown, since the ends of the CDR3 on it are uncertain; the CDR3 is the one TCRdb lists. This chain uses TRBV21-1 with TRBJ2-7; the DNA was not used to check the table's D call, TRBD2. TRBV21-1 is assigned pseudogene status. 18 amino acids form the CDR3, both terminal residues included. The CDR3 sequence is CASSNGPGLAGVGETQYL.

This clonotype was seen a handful of times. The chain joins TRBV2 to TRBJ1-2, with D tentatively TRBD1 (6 bases). This CDR3 is 13 amino acids long. Germline-derived CDR1 and CDR2 are SNHLY and FYNNEI. The germline V and J ends were trimmed by 4 bases and 4 bases, with 10 bases remaining between them. The CDR3, as DNA: TGTGCCAGCAGTGGCGGGGGGCCCTATGGCTACACCTTC. Protein product: CASSGGGPYGYTF.

At least ten counts were recorded for this clonotype. This sequence joins TRBV6-1 and TRBJ2-7; D unclear. V dropped 3 bases and J dropped 3 bases, with 6 bases sitting between them. Germline CDR1 and CDR2: MNHNS and SASEGT. This CDR3 is 12 amino acids long. The CDR3 DNA reads TGTGCCAGCAGTGATAGCCTCTACGAGCAGTACTTC. Its translation: CASSDSLYEQYF.

In this sample, this clonotype turned up a few times. This sequence joins TRBV6-5 and TRBJ1-1; no clear D. CDR1 is MNHEY and CDR2 is SVGAGI in the germline V gene. The V end was cut by 5 bases, the J end by 0 bases, with 13 bases between. This CDR3 region has 15 residues. The CDR3 here is CASSGRHGMNTEAFF. CDR3 sequence (DNA): TGTGCCAGCAGTGGACGTCATGGGATGAACACTGAAGCTTTCTTT.

The chain combines TRBV2 with TRBJ1-2; 9 positions agree with TRBD1. CDR3 length equals 13 residues. CDR1 is SNHLY and CDR2 is FYNNEI in the germline V gene. V lost 11 bases, J lost 5 bases, and 9 bases stayed unmatched. The CDR3 sequence is CAGRDRVPYGYTF. The DNA for the CDR3 is TGTGCCGGCCGGGACAGGGTGCCATATGGCTACACCTTC.

The chain links TRBV4-1 to TRBJ2-1; TRBD2 aligns across 11 bases. Germline V lookup: CDR1 MGHRA, CDR2 YSYEKL. The CDR3 is 17 residues long. J was trimmed by 6 bases and V by 0 bases; bases with no gene match: 7. The CDR3 sequence is CASSQDSLAGGGNEQFF. The CDR3 nucleotides read TGCGCCAGCAGCCAAGATAGCCTAGCGGGAGGAGGCAATGAGCAGTTCTTC.

CDR3 coding DNA: TGTGCCAGCAGTACCCGACAGAGTAACACTGAAGCTTTCTTT. It codes for CASSTRQSNTEAFF. The rearrangement links TRBV6-5 to TRBJ1-1, with D perhaps TRBD1 (5 bases). Trimming took off 5 bases at V and 2 bases at J, with 12 bases between the two ends. Germline CDR1 MNHEY, CDR2 SVGAGI. The CDR3 loop spans 14 amino acids.

The sample holds a few counts of this clonotype. The CDR3 DNA reads TGCAGTGCTTCGACAGGGGATAATGAAAAACTGTTTTTT. This codes for CSASTGDNEKLFF. The V gene is TRBV20-1, the J gene TRBJ1-4; TRBD1 aligns across 8 bases. The length of the CDR3 is 13 residues. CDR1 and CDR2 (germline): DFQATT, SNEGSKA (reference sequence). J was trimmed by 4 bases and V by 5 bases; bases with no gene match: 3.

This clonotype showed up just a few times. This sequence joins TRBV29-1 and TRBJ1-4; the D is unclear. This CDR3 contains 13 residues. Trimming cost V 5 bases and J 14 bases, with 21 bases left between them. Per the germline V gene, CDR1 is SQVTM and CDR2 is ANQGSEA. CDR3 protein: CSVPYPPSLGLFF. CDR3 DNA: TGCAGCGTTCCATACCCGCCCAGCCTTGGGCTGTTTTTT.

This chain links TRBV5-6 with TRBJ2-3; TRBD2 matches at 7 bases. CDR1 and CDR2 from the germline V gene are SGHDT and YYEEEE. The CDR3 loop spans 16 amino acids. J was trimmed by 2 bases and V by 1 base; bases with no gene match: 7. The CDR3 sequence: CASSLWGGGPTDTQYF. CDR3 DNA: TGTGCCAGCAGCTTGTGGGGCGGGGGTCCCACAGATACGCAGTATTTT.

This CDR3 reads CASSVEGHQPQHF. CDR3 bases: TGTGCCAGCAGTGTTGAGGGACATCAGCCCCAGCATTTT. The rearrangement links TRBV2 to TRBJ1-5, with a weak D call TRBD1 (5 bases). The CDR3 runs to 13 residues. CDR1 and CDR2 from the germline V gene are SNHLY and FYNNEI. The ends were cut back, 4 bases at V and 5 bases at J, with 9 bases in the middle.

There are a few counts of this clonotype. V and J are TRBV3-1 and TRBJ1-2; no clear D gene. Trimming took off 3 bases at V and 4 bases at J, with 9 bases between the two ends. The CDR3 is 13 residues long. Germline V gene data show CDR1 as LGHDT and CDR2 as YNNKEL (reference sequence). CDR3 amino acids: CASSHGVSYGYTF. The CDR3 region has the DNA TGTGCCAGCAGCCACGGGGTTAGCTATGGCTACACCTTC.

V and J are TRBV4-1 and TRBJ1-5; no firm D call. The CDR3 loop spans 15 amino acids. The germline V and J ends were trimmed by 1 base and 0 bases, with 7 bases remaining between them. Germline V gene data show CDR1 as MGHRA and CDR2 as YSYEKL. The CDR3 DNA reads as TGCGCCAGCAGCCAAGTACAGCTTAGCAATCAGCCCCAGCATTTT. Amino acid sequence: CASSQVQLSNQPQHF.

The genes are TRBV3-1 and TRBJ1-2; possible D gene TRBD1, 5 bases. V lost 1 base and J lost 0, with 12 bases in between. The germline CDR1 and CDR2 sequences are LGHDT and YNNKEL (reference sequence). The CDR3 runs to 16 residues. CDR3 bases: TGTGCCAGCAGCCAAGCCTCCGGGGGTTCTAACTATGGCTACACCTTC. Protein: CASSQASGGSNYGYTF.

This chain connects TRBV11-2 to TRBJ2-3; D may be TRBD1 (6 bases). The CDR3 extends over 15 amino acids. The germline V gene encodes CDR1 SGHAT and CDR2 FQNNGV. Deletions cut 5 bases from V and 2 bases from J, with 14 bases between. The CDR3, as DNA: TGTGCCAGCAGCCCACGTGGGGGCCTCACAGATACGCAGTATTTT. Protein product: CASSPRGGLTDTQYF.

Concerning this clonotype: A much larger clonotype is one base distant, so this may be a read error. The rearrangement uses TRBV29-1 and TRBJ2-1; D is unclear. CDR1 SQVTM and CDR2 ANQGSEA come from the germline V gene. The CDR3 runs to 12 residues. This CDR3 is CSVEGSYTEQFF. CDR3 DNA: TGCAGCGTTGAGGGCAGCTACACTGAGCAGTTCTTC.